This TCR beta chain came from a study of blood T cells in healthy people across ages. Germline values: CDR1 MNHEY, CDR2 SMNVEV (reference sequence). This CDR3 is 13 amino acids long. Deletions cut 2 bases from V and 5 bases from J, with 10 bases between. Drawn from each donor were roughly 9.4 milliliters of peripheral blood. Through a sample-barcoded 5' primer and a J-beta primer mix, a second PCR was run for roughly 7 to 12 cycles. Through a template-switch adaptor with 12 random nucleotides, each cDNA molecule received a tag. TCRdb reprocessed the 5' RACE reads with MiXCR, giving one entry per CDR3 protein. The sample lists approximately 800,000 distinct CDR3 sequences; about 47% were seen once.

The source is a man older than 75 in good health. The chain uses TRBV27 and TRBJ2-7, with D possibly being TRBD2 (5 bases). The specimen was blood. The CDR3 nucleotides are TGTGCCAGCAGTTTACGGGAAAGGAACGAGCAGTACTTC. Amino acid sequence: CASSLRERNEQYF.